This entry features one TCR beta chain sequence. Which antigen it targets is not known. No qualities accompany the bases; no much larger clone lies one base away. TCRbeta CDR3 regions were amplified from genomic DNA by means of the immunoSEQ Assay, a bias-controlled multiplex PCR. Concerning the study's data processing: Within the assay, amplification of reference gene primers was used to estimate how many nucleated cells each sample contained. To quantify the absolute abundance of each unique TCRbeta CDR3 rearrangement, sequence reads were collapsed and filtered. For each sample, productive Simpson clonality was calculated as the square root of Simpson's diversity index across productive rearrangements. TCRdb's version of the immuneACCESS table is confined to in-frame rearrangements and falls short of the full clone set. An unresolved V gene accounts for under half of the shortfall where checked; the remainder is of unknown origin. Clonal size and the V and J genes are those of that table, whereas D and trimming came from the DNA. For this sample the table gives roughly 160,000 clones, of which under 80% were detected only once. Around 2.9% of the sample is in the top ten clones.

The CDR3, from cysteine to phenylalanine, totals 11 residues. Only CDR3 DNA remains: 33 bases, in frame from the first base. Deletion took 6 bases off V and 3 bases off J, with a span of 8 bases between the germline ends. The germline V gene encodes CDR1 GTSNPN and CDR2 SVGIG (reference sequence). The source of the sample is a study of blood T cell repertoires in COVID-19 (dated by TCRdb to 2018 to 2020). With regard to the full study: Collaborator samples came from the United States, Italy and Spain and covered acute and convalescent phases of COVID-19. The samples were drawn from the first 160 participants of the ongoing ImmuneRACE study and from more than 1,000 subjects provided by 6 global collaborators. Nearly every sample came with metadata listing a de-identified subject ID, COVID-19 status, age in years and sex. The prospective study material was composed of cDNA or gDNA derived from T cells, B-cell-depleted T cells, or PBMCs. A freely available public database, intended as a resource for researchers studying the immune response to SARS-CoV-2, is where the repertoires were released. Where available, HLA class I and class II types were obtained from metadata supplied by the sample provider rather than from assay-based typing. Deeply sampled blood TCRbeta repertoires from subjects exposed to, actively infected with, or recovered from COVID-19 were included in the dataset. General conclusions and limits of the study: How much clinical and demographic metadata was included differed by source and by participant, and the metadata was provided uncurated.

Whole blood was collected in K2EDTA tubes by collaborating institutions according to the institutions' own protocols. For TCRbeta analysis, collaborators shipped samples as frozen whole blood, isolated PBMCs, or DNA extracted from either of those sample types. This clonotype was sampled from an elderly woman with acute or convalescent COVID-19. Sequenced sample: peripheral blood. The chain is encoded by TRBV30 joined to TRBJ2-5; the D gene is unclear. CDR3 loop: CACTYEETQYF. In nucleotide form, the sequence is TGTGCCTGCACTTATGAAGAGACCCAGTACTTC.